The 6 T cell receptor beta chains below were found in one sample sequenced in a study of blood T cells in healthy people across ages. A second PCR, run for 7 to 11 cycles, used a sample-barcoded 5' primer plus a J-beta primer mix. TCRdb reprocessed the 5' RACE reads with MiXCR, giving one entry per CDR3 protein. The data contain 710,000 or so distinct CDR3 sequences, roughly 32% of them singletons. Input material: blood. Source of these receptors: a woman older than 75 in good health.

The genes are TRBV18 and TRBJ1-1, with D possibly TRBD1 on 6 matching bases. The CDR3 covers 15 residues. In germline, CDR1 is KGHSH, CDR2 LQKENI. Between the trimmed V and J ends, which lost 3 bases and 1 base, there was a span of 12 bases. Here the CDR3 DNA reads TGTGCCAGCTCACCGAGCAAACAGGGGAACACTGAAGCTTTCTTT. It specifies CASSPSKQGNTEAFF.

This clonotype was picked up a small number of times. The V and J genes are TRBV15 and TRBJ1-5; perhaps TRBD1 as D (6 bases). Trimming removed 0 bases from V and 6 bases from J, with 12 bases in between. This CDR3 is 15 amino acids long. Germline-derived CDR1 and CDR2 are LNHNV and YYDKDF (reference sequence). CDR3 nucleotide sequence: TGTGCCACCAGCAGAGATCGGGGGGCCGGTCAGCCCCAGCATTTT. Translated: CATSRDRGAGQPQHF.

This clonotype was seen just once. Mismatch with germline at one junction end may stem from a read error. The genes are TRBV7-2 and TRBJ1-4; D gene unclear. CDR1 is SGHTA and CDR2 is FQGNSA in the germline V gene. CDR3 length: 16 amino acids. The CDR3 coding sequence is TGTGCCGGCAGCTTATTTTGGTCAGCCCCTCGGGAAAAACTGTTTTTT. It translates to CAGSLFWSAPREKLFF.

J is TRBJ1-4 and V is TRBV12-3 or TRBV12-4, with D perhaps matching TRBD1 (5 bases). The ends were cut back, 3 bases at V and 5 bases at J, with 13 bases in the middle. The CDR3 has 15 amino acids. The CDR3 DNA is TGTGCCAGCAGTTTCTCCGGGCGGGGGAATGAAAAACTGTTTTTT. Translation gives CASSFSGRGNEKLFF.

This clonotype was observed many times. In DNA, the CDR3 is TGTGCCAGCAGTTTAAACACGGGACAGGTCTATGGCTACACCTTC. Its protein is CASSLNTGQVYGYTF. The chain employs TRBV27 and TRBJ1-2; TRBD1 matches 8 bases. CDR3 size: 15 residues. Germline V CDR1 and CDR2: MNHEY, SMNVEV (reference sequence). J gave up 4 bases and V 2 bases, and 6 bases lay outside the gene matches.

V gene TRBV7-9 combines with J gene TRBJ2-5, with D possibly being TRBD1 or TRBD2 (5 bases each). TRBJ2-7 explains the end of the DNA better; the J call may be wrong. Germline V gene sequence: CDR1 SEHNR, CDR2 FQNEAQ (reference sequence). This CDR3 is built from 15 residues. The CDR3 region is CASSFRTGTPDEQYF. The DNA for the CDR3 is TGTGCCAGCAGCTTCAGAACCGGGACGCCGGACGAGCAGTACTTC.